This is a list of T cell receptor beta chains from one sample in a study of blood T cell repertoires in COVID-19. TCRdb's copy holds only in-frame clones and misses some; the assay was immunoSEQ multiplex PCR. This repertoire shows around 280,000 clones, 70% to 90% found once; its top ten account for 2% to 2.5%. Sequenced: peripheral blood. The receptors were gathered from a woman aged 25 to 39 who had recovered from COVID-19. Both conserved end residues are part of each CDR3. A D gene is named only where the DNA matches it firmly. Not every row has a clone size; where given, it reads once, few, many or a size class.

>TRBD2|NA|TRBJ2-7|TRBV27
TGTGCCAGCAGTTCCCCGCGACTAGCGGGCACAAGGATAGTCTACGAGCAGTACTTC
CASSSPRLAGTRIVYEQYF
>TRBD1|NA|TRBJ1-2|TRBV2
TGTGCCAGCAGTGGGACAGGGGCAAGATATGGCTACACCTTC
CASSGTGARYGYTF
>NA|NA|TRBJ2-7|TRBV5-4
TGTGCCAGCAGCCTGACTAGGGAAGGCAACGAGCAGTACTTC
CASSLTREGNEQYF
>NA|NA|TRBJ1-1|TRBV5-1
TGCGCCAGCAGCACTTCGTCATTTACGGGGAACACTGAAGCTTTCTTT
CASSTSSFTGNTEAFF
>TRBD2|NA|TRBJ2-3|TRBV27
TGTGCCAGCACGACAACCGGGACTAGCGGCACAGATACGCAGTATTTT
CASTTTGTSGTDTQYF
>NA|once|TRBJ2-1|TRBV30
TGTGCCTGGAGTACCCTATCCTCGTACAATGAGCAGTTCTTC
CAWSTLSSYNEQFF
>TRBD1|NA|TRBJ1-6|TRBV5-4
TGTGCCAGCAGCCTCCGGGACAGGGTTAATTCACCCCTCCACTTT
CASSLRDRVNSPLHF
>NA|NA|TRBJ1-1|TRBV19
TGTGCCACCACAGGGCGTGGGAACACTGAAGCTTTCTTT
CATTGRGNTEAFF
>TRBD1|once|TRBJ1-2|TRBV18
TGTGCCAGCTCACGAGGGCAGGGGGATGGCTACACCTTC
CASSRGQGDGYTF
>TRBD1|NA|TRBJ1-2|TRBV27
TGTGCCAGCAGGGATCCGGACAGGTTCTATGGCTACACCTTC
CASRDPDRFYGYTF
>NA|NA|TRBJ1-1|TRBV19
TGTGCCAGTACTGCAGGGCCCCTTTTGACTTTCTTT
CASTAGPLLTFF
>TRBD2|NA|TRBJ2-7|TRBV27
TGTGCCAGCACCCACCGGGGGGGCAACGAGCAGTACTTC
CASTHRGGNEQYF
>NA|NA|TRBJ2-7|TRBV4-3
TGCGCCAGCAGCCAAGTTCACAGGGAATCCTACGAGCAGTACTTC
CASSQVHRESYEQYF